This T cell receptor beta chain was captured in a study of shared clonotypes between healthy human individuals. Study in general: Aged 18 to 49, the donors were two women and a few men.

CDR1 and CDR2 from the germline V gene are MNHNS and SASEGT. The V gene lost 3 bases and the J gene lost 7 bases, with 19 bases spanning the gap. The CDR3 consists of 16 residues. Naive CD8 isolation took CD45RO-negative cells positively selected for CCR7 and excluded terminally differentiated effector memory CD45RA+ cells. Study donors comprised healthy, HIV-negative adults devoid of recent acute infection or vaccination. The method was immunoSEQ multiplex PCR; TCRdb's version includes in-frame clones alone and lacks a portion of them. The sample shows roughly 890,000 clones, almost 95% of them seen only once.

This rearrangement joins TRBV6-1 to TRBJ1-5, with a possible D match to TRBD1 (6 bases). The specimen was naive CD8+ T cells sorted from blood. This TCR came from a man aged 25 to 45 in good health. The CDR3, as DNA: TGTGCCAGCAGTGACCGGGGGGCGGGGGGCAGGCAGCCCCAGCATTTT. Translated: CASSDRGAGGRQPQHF.